Listed here are 23 T cell receptor beta chains from one sample, sequenced in a study of T cells in Graves' hyperthyroidism and ophthalmopathy. Using RNA transcripts as the source, TCR beta CDR3 regions were amplified. First-round RT-PCR of the TCR CDR3 relied on the HTBI primer set. TCRdb re-called the multiplex PCR reads with MiXCR, one entry per CDR3 protein. The data hold 200,000 to 250,000 distinct CDR3 sequences, with about 16% observed a single time. Sequenced input: blood. The receptors were gathered from a woman under 30 with Graves' ophthalmopathy.

A few counts support this clonotype. The chain is built from TRBV19 and TRBJ1-5, with D hard to call. There are 14 residues in the CDR3. Germline V gene data show CDR1 as LNHDA and CDR2 as SQIVND (reference sequence). V was shortened by 1 base and J by 4 bases, with 8 bases between the two germline ends. The CDR3 loop is CASSIVSGNQPQHF. Here the CDR3 DNA reads TGTGCCAGTAGTATAGTCTCGGGGAATCAGCCCCAGCATTTT.

This clonotype occurred many times. The genes are TRBV5-1 and TRBJ2-7; 14 bases match TRBD2. From germline, CDR1 is SGHRS and CDR2 YFSETQ. The CDR3 is made up of 15 amino acids. V shed 3 bases and J 6 bases; nucleotides not matched to a gene: 5. In DNA form, the CDR3 reads TGCGCCAGCAGCTCCGGGACTAGCGGGAGCGTCGAGCAGTACTTC. It yields the protein CASSSGTSGSVEQYF.

The chain links TRBV12-3 or TRBV12-4 to TRBJ1-2, with 9 nucleotides matching TRBD1. V dropped 6 bases and J dropped 6; count of bases not matched to a gene: 11. The CDR3 length is 15 residues. CDR3 region: CASSPRDRVYDGYTF. CDR3 nucleotide sequence: TGTGCCAGCAGCCCCCGGGACAGGGTGTACGATGGCTACACCTTC.

This clonotype was counted many times. This chain links TRBV2 with TRBJ2-1, with 10 bases that match TRBD2. The J segment lost 5 bases and the V segment lost 5 bases, leaving 9 bases of the junction unmatched. Germline V lookup: CDR1 SNHLY, CDR2 FYNNEI. The CDR3 runs to 16 residues. The CDR3 coding sequence is TGTGCCAGCAGTCCTCGGACTAGCGGATCTAACAATGAGCAGTTCTTC. This codes for CASSPRTSGSNNEQFF.

This clonotype was detected ten times or more. This chain links TRBV28 with TRBJ2-3; either TRBD1 or TRBD2 may supply D (7 bases each). CDR1 and CDR2 (germline): MDHEN, SYDVKM. This CDR3 region has 14 residues. V shed 8 bases and J shed 5 bases, with 17 bases lying between them. The CDR3 is CASGPGGAIDTQYF. Written as DNA, the CDR3 is TGTGCCAGCGGACCAGGGGGGGCCATAGATACGCAGTATTTT.

This clonotype was detected many times. One end of the junction does not line up with germline, which may come from a read error. The chain combines TRBV12-3 or TRBV12-4 with TRBJ2-5, with TRBD2 matching 9 bases. The CDR3 length is 14 residues. CDR3 sequence: CASSSGLARETRYF. The CDR3 DNA sequence: TGTGCCAGCAGTTCGGGACTAGCTCGGGAGACCCGGTACTTC.

At least ten counts were recorded for this clonotype. The chain recombines TRBV2 with TRBJ2-2; D unresolved. The germline gives CDR1 SNHLY, CDR2 FYNNEI. The V end was cut by 7 bases, the J end by 1 base, with 7 bases between. This CDR3 comprises 13 residues. The CDR3 is CASNQQNTGELFF. The CDR3, as DNA: TGTGCCAGCAACCAACAGAACACCGGGGAGCTGTTTTTT. The full variable domain, completed using reference TRBV2 and TRBJ2-2, is EPEVTQTPSHQVTQMGQEVILRCVPISNHLYFYWYRQILGQKVEFLVSFYNNEISEKSEIFDDQFSVERPDGSNFTLKIRSTKLEDSAMYFCASNQQNTGELFFGEGSRLTVL.

The sample holds many counts of this clonotype. The rearrangement joins TRBV2 to TRBJ2-5, with TRBD1 identical over 11 bases. V trimming: 8 bases; J trimming: 5 bases; junction bases outside the gene matches: 10. The germline V gene encodes CDR1 SNHLY and CDR2 FYNNEI. This CDR3 spans 15 amino acids. The CDR3 coding sequence is TGTGCCAGCTGGGGAATAGGACAGGGGGCTGAGACCCAGTACTTC. It encodes CASWGIGQGAETQYF.

This clonotype was observed many times. This chain joins TRBV7-2 and TRBJ2-1; 10 nucleotides align to TRBD2. Germline V CDR1 and CDR2: SGHTA, FQGNSA. The CDR3 extends over 15 amino acids. V was clipped by 6 bases and J by 6 bases; unmatched bases: 8. CDR3 sequence: CASRPRAGGPNEQFF. CDR3 DNA: TGTGCCAGCAGACCCCGAGCGGGAGGGCCCAATGAGCAGTTCTTC.

The genes are TRBV7-2 and TRBJ2-2; 9 nucleotides line up with TRBD2. The trim removed 2 bases at V and 6 bases at J, leaving 7 bases unmatched. The CDR3 has 16 residues. Germline CDR1 reads SGHTA; CDR2 reads FQGNSA. CDR3 DNA: TGTGCCAGCAGCTTATTTCGCGGGAGGGCCCCCGGGGAGCTGTTTTTT. It codes for CASSLFRGRAPGELFF.

This chain joins TRBV2 and TRBJ2-1; 15 bases agree with TRBD2. The CDR3 runs to 18 residues. CDR1 is SNHLY and CDR2 is FYNNEI in the germline V gene. Trimming cost V 4 bases and J 4 bases; bases outside gene matches: 8. CDR3 region: CASSGQGLAGGEYNEQFF. For the CDR3, the DNA is TGTGCCAGCAGTGGACAGGGACTAGCGGGAGGAGAGTACAATGAGCAGTTCTTC.

This clonotype was detected ten times or more. The J gene is TRBJ1-6, the V gene TRBV5-1, with unresolved D. V lost 0 bases and J 7 bases, leaving 8 bases between the germline ends. The CDR3 covers 14 residues. Per germline, CDR1 SGHRS and CDR2 YFSETQ. This CDR3 is CASSLALINSPLHF. The DNA of the CDR3 is TGCGCCAGCAGCTTGGCCCTTATCAATTCACCCCTCCACTTT.

The chain has TRBV28 and TRBJ2-7; 11 bases are shared with TRBD2. CDR3 length: 15 amino acids. Trimming removed 5 bases from V and 2 bases from J; junction bases left unmatched: 5. Germline V gene sequence: CDR1 MDHEN, CDR2 SYDVKM. The CDR3 DNA follows: TGTGCCAGCAGTGCTCCGGGACTAGCGGCCTACGAGCAGTACTTC. It specifies CASSAPGLAAYEQYF.

This clonotype was detected many times. The chain has TRBV27 and TRBJ1-1; tentatively, D is TRBD1 (5 bases). This CDR3 contains 11 residues. V was shortened by 6 bases and J by 8 bases, with 10 bases between the two germline ends. Germline CDR1 MNHEY, CDR2 SMNVEV (reference sequence). The CDR3 protein is CASRQGLEAFF. CDR3 sequence (DNA): TGTGCCAGCAGGCAGGGACTCGAAGCTTTCTTT.

Many counts were recorded for this clonotype. J is TRBJ2-5 and V is TRBV4-1; 8 bases fit TRBD2. The V and J ends lost 1 base and 5 bases, in that order; junction bases with no gene match: 6. The germline V gene encodes CDR1 MGHRA and CDR2 YSYEKL. CDR3 length: 15 amino acids. CDR3 loop: CASSQVTGGYETQYF. The CDR3 coding sequence is TGCGCCAGCAGCCAAGTAACGGGAGGGTATGAGACCCAGTACTTC.

Note on this clonotype: A read error is possible here, since a much larger clone lies one base away. J is TRBJ2-5 and V is TRBV27; D unclear. CDR1 and CDR2 (germline): MNHEY, SMNVEV (reference sequence). The CDR3 is 14 amino acids. DNA of the CDR3: TGTGCCAGCAGTCCCCGATGGTACCAAGATACCCAGTACTTC. Amino acid sequence: CASSPRWYQDTQYF.

The CDR3 spells CASSFTGLPKGEQYF. In nucleotides, the CDR3 is TGTGCCAGCAGCTTCACGGGACTCCCCAAGGGCGAGCAGTACTTC. The chain employs TRBV6-1 and TRBJ2-7; D perhaps matches TRBD2 (6 bases). Germline CDR1 is MNHNS and CDR2 is SASEGT. The CDR3 spans 15 residues. Deletions cut 6 bases from V and 6 bases from J, with 21 bases between.

The table lists this clonotype with many counts. The gene calls are TRBV20-1 and TRBJ2-5; 14 nucleotides match TRBD2. Germline V gene data show CDR1 as DFQATT and CDR2 as SNEGSKA (reference sequence). The V and J ends lost 5 bases and 0 bases, in that order; junction bases with no gene match: 5. The CDR3 has 16 amino acids. In nucleotides, the CDR3 is TGCAGTGCTTCCGGGACTAGCGGGGGATACCAAGAGACCCAGTACTTC. This codes for CSASGTSGGYQETQYF.

This clonotype was seen ten or more times. The chain joins TRBV6-1 to TRBJ1-2, with a tentative D call TRBD1 (6 bases). Trimming removed 5 bases at V and 4 bases at J, with 11 bases between. The CDR3 loop spans 13 amino acids. Germline V gene lookup returns CDR1 MNHNS and CDR2 SASEGT. CDR3 protein: CASSPQGVYGYTF. For the CDR3, the DNA is TGTGCCAGCAGTCCACAGGGCGTCTATGGCTACACCTTC.

This clonotype was observed at least ten times. This chain connects TRBV2 to TRBJ2-5; TRBD1 aligns across 7 bases. Looked up from germline, CDR1 is SNHLY and CDR2 is FYNNEI. V lost 6 bases and J lost 2; bases outside the gene matches: 3. The CDR3 covers 13 residues. The CDR3 bases are TGTGCCAGCAGGGACAGGTTACAAGAGACCCAGTACTTC. Translated, it gives CASRDRLQETQYF.

This clonotype showed up many times. This chain links TRBV7-8 with TRBJ1-2; tentatively, D is TRBD1 (6 bases). The germline V and J ends were trimmed by 4 bases and 7 bases, with 19 bases remaining between them. CDR3 length: 15 residues. Germline assignment: CDR1 SGHVS and CDR2 FQNEAQ. CDR3: CASSSIGGGAGGYTF. The DNA for the CDR3 is TGTGCCAGCAGCTCAATCGGGGGGGGGGCTGGTGGCTACACCTTC.

This clonotype occurred many times. This sequence joins TRBV19 and TRBJ2-2; a weak D match, TRBD1 (5 bases). The V end was cut by 7 bases, the J end by 2 bases, with 11 bases between. Looked up from germline, CDR1 is LNHDA and CDR2 is SQIVND (reference sequence). The CDR3 is 14 residues long. The CDR3 sequence: CASKDRSNTGELFF. For the CDR3, the DNA is TGTGCCAGTAAAGACAGATCAAACACCGGGGAGCTGTTTTTT.

This clonotype was counted ten times or more. This chain links TRBV28 with TRBJ1-5, with D perhaps matching TRBD1 (5 bases). Germline V gives CDR1 MDHEN, CDR2 SYDVKM. V was clipped by 6 bases and J by 2 bases, with 17 bases between them. This CDR3 has 16 residues. This CDR3 is CASSWPGGGRNQPQHF. CDR3 nucleotide sequence: TGTGCCAGCAGCTGGCCGGGGGGAGGTCGCAATCAGCCCCAGCATTTT.